What follows is one T cell receptor (beta chain) and its context. This sample was taken from a study of shared T cell receptors in the human thymus. Sequencing used immunoSEQ multiplex PCR; TCRdb keeps in-frame clones, though not all of them. The data hold more than 550,000 clones, with 70% to 90% observed a single time. The V end was cut by 2 bases, the J end by 1 base, with 13 bases between. The CDR3 sequence is 16 residues long. Germline assignment: CDR1 LNHDA and CDR2 SQIVND (reference sequence). The same data also contributed to another study, on human thymus T cells. That publication notes: Having corrective surgery for congenital heart defects, healthy Finnish infants were the ones who donated. The source of the thymus tissue was resections taken during corrective heart surgery. Use of V and J genes seemed skewed within the thymic and blood repertoires. In unrelated individuals, thymic repertoires overlapped highly, according to related research.

What was sequenced was thymocytes. The chain combines TRBV19 with TRBJ2-3, with D tentatively TRBD1 (5 bases). The receptor was isolated from a girl less than two years old with a congenital heart defect. The CDR3 bases are TGTGCCAGTAGTATACCACGACAGACACGCACAGATACGCAGTATTTT. Translated: CASSIPRQTRTDTQYF. Full variable domain (rest looked up from reference TRBV19 and TRBJ2-3): DGGITQSPKYLFRKEGQNVTLSCEQNLNHDAMYWYRQDPGQGLRLIYYSQIVNDFQKGDIAEGYSVSREKKESFPLTVTSAQKNPTAFYLCASSIPRQTRTDTQYFGPGTRLTVL.